The 12 T cell receptor beta chains below all came from one sample that was sequenced in a study of shared clonotypes between healthy human individuals. Assay used: immunoSEQ multiplex PCR; TCRdb lists only in-frame clones, some missing. The sample shows about 1.9 million clones, just over 90% of them seen only once. Terminally differentiated effector memory CD45RA+ cells were excluded from the naive CD8 cells, which were CD45RO-negative and positively selected for CCR7. The sequenced material came from naive CD8+ T cells from PBMCs. These receptors were collected from a man younger than 35 in good health. Some clones in this sample may be carry-over from other donors' samples.

In DNA form, the CDR3 reads TGTGCCAGCAGCCCAACGCCGGGACAGCAATACAATGAGCAGTTCTTC. This sequence encodes CASSPTPGQQYNEQFF. The chain couples TRBV7-2 to TRBJ2-1; TRBD1 matches at 7 bases. V was pared by 5 bases and J by 4 bases, with 11 bases of the junction left unmatched. The CDR3 has 16 residues. Germline CDR1 is SGHTA and CDR2 is FQGNSA.

V usage is TRBV27 and J usage is TRBJ1-2; D is undetermined. Trimming removed 5 bases at V and 10 bases at J, with 11 bases between. CDR1 is MNHEY, CDR2 SMNVEV, per germline (reference sequence). The CDR3 length is 11 residues. The chain's CDR3 is CASSAGATYTF. The CDR3 region has the DNA TGTGCCAGCAGTGCAGGAGCCACCTACACCTTC.

This chain connects TRBV7-6 to TRBJ2-5, with D perhaps being TRBD1 or TRBD2 (6 bases each). V lost 7 bases and J 4 bases, leaving 16 bases between the germline ends. CDR3 size: 14 residues. CDR1 is SGHVS, CDR2 FNYEAQ, per germline. DNA for the CDR3: TGTGCCAGCACCCTTAGGTGGGGGGCAGAGACCCAGTACTTC. Its protein is CASTLRWGAETQYF.

The chain couples TRBV27 to TRBJ1-1; D unresolved. The germline V and J ends were trimmed by 5 bases and 6 bases, with 10 bases remaining between them. Germline V lookup: CDR1 MNHEY, CDR2 SMNVEV (reference sequence). This CDR3 has 12 amino acids. The CDR3 DNA reads as TGTGCCAGCAGTGTGGATGGGGCTGAAGCTTTCTTT. Protein product: CASSVDGAEAFF.

The chain uses TRBV27 and TRBJ1-2; D may be TRBD1 (6 bases). Trimming took off 5 bases at V and 8 bases at J, with 15 bases between the two ends. Looked up from germline, CDR1 is MNHEY and CDR2 is SMNVEV (reference sequence). This CDR3 spans 13 amino acids. The CDR3 region has the DNA TGTGCCAGCAGTGCACAGGGAGATGGCGGCTACACCTTC. Encoded protein: CASSAQGDGGYTF.

V is TRBV4-3 and J is TRBJ2-7; 9 bases agree with TRBD2. This CDR3 is built from 17 residues. CDR1 is LGHNA, CDR2 YSLEER, per germline. V dropped 3 bases and J dropped 0; count of bases not matched to a gene: 9. CDR3 in DNA: TGCGCCAGCAGCCACCTTGGGGCTAGCGGGATCTCCTACGAGCAGTACTTC. This encodes CASSHLGASGISYEQYF.

The rearrangement links TRBV14 to TRBJ2-5, with D perhaps TRBD1 or TRBD2 (6 bases each). V lost 0 bases, J lost 5 bases, and 13 bases lay in between. The CDR3 spans 15 residues. CDR1 and CDR2 (germline): SGHDN, FVKESK. CDR3 protein: CASSQDWGAWETQYF. In DNA form, the CDR3 reads TGTGCCAGCAGCCAAGATTGGGGGGCGTGGGAGACCCAGTACTTC.

The V and J genes are TRBV27 and TRBJ1-4, with D unclear. Trimming removed 6 bases from V and 3 bases from J, with 11 bases in between. The V gene's germline CDR1 is MNHEY and CDR2 SMNVEV (reference sequence). The CDR3 length is 14 residues. Here the CDR3 DNA reads TGTGCCAGCAGCTCAGCCAGGCCTAATGAAAAACTGTTTTTT. This translates into CASSSARPNEKLFF. The full variable domain, in which reference TRBV27 and TRBJ1-4 provide the parts outside the CDR3, is EAQVTQNPRYLITVTGKKLTVTCSQNMNHEYMSWYRQDPGLGLRQIYYSMNVEVTDKGDVPEGYKVSRKEKRNFPLILESPSPNQTSLYFCASSSARPNEKLFFGSGTQLSVL.

The chain has TRBV6-1 and TRBJ2-1; 12 nucleotides match TRBD2. The CDR3 is 16 amino acids. Germline CDR1 MNHNS, CDR2 SASEGT. J was trimmed by 5 bases and V by 1 base; bases with no gene match: 3. CDR3 protein: CASSEDRTSGNNEQFF. Written as DNA, the CDR3 is TGTGCCAGCAGTGAAGACCGGACTAGCGGGAACAATGAGCAGTTCTTC.

The J gene is TRBJ2-7, the V gene TRBV25-1, with D hard to call. Trimming cost V 4 bases and J 3 bases, with 7 bases left between them. The CDR3 consists of 12 residues. Per germline, CDR1 MGHDK and CDR2 SYGVNS. The CDR3 region is CASSAPDYEQYF. In DNA form, the CDR3 reads TGTGCCAGCAGTGCCCCAGACTACGAGCAGTACTTC.

V gene TRBV19 combines with J gene TRBJ1-2; the D is unclear. The CDR3 covers 11 residues. Trimming took 7 bases from V and 5 from J, leaving 8 bases between them. In germline, CDR1 is LNHDA, CDR2 SQIVND (reference sequence). CDR3 amino acids: CASKNAYGYTF. The CDR3 region has the DNA TGTGCCAGTAAGAATGCGTATGGCTACACCTTC. Variable domain in full (rest from reference TRBV19 and TRBJ1-2): DGGITQSPKYLFRKEGQNVTLSCEQNLNHDAMYWYRQDPGQGLRLIYYSQIVNDFQKGDIAEGYSVSREKKESFPLTVTSAQKNPTAFYLCASKNAYGYTFGSGTRLTVV.

This clone was detected only once. This chain links TRBV5-1 with TRBJ1-4; tentative D call: TRBD1 (5 bases). V lost 1 base to trimming and J lost 0 bases, with 13 bases between them. CDR1 is SGHRS, CDR2 YFSETQ, per germline. This CDR3 region has 17 residues. CDR3 in amino acids: CASSLRGSHTTNEKLFF. CDR3 sequence (DNA): TGCGCCAGCAGCTTGCGGGGGAGCCATACAACTAATGAAAAACTGTTTTTT.